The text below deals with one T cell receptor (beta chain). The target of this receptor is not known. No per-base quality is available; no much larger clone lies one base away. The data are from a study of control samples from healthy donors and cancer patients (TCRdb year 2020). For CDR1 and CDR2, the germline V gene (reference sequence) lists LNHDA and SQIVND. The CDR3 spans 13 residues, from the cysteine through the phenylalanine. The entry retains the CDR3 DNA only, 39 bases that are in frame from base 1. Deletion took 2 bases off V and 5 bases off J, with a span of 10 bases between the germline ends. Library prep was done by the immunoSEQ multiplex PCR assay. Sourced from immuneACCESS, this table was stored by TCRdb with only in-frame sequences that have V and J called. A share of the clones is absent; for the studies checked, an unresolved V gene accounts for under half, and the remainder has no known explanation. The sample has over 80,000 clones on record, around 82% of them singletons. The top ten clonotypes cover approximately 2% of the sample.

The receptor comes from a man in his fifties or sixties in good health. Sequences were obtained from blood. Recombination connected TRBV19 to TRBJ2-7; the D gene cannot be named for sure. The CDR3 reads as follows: CASSIYLTDEQYF. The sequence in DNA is TGTGCCAGTAGTATATATCTGACCGACGAGCAGTACTTC.